The clone carrying this T cell receptor (beta chain) was observed a handful of times. Its antigen is as yet unknown. The TCR beta CDR3 regions underwent amplification using RNA transcripts as the source. First-round RT-PCR of the TCR CDR3 relied on the HTBI primer set. Each CDR3 protein is one row after TCRdb ran MiXCR on the multiplex PCR reads. The sample yields 600,000 to 650,000 distinct CDR3 sequences, around 15% seen once. This CDR3 spans 15 amino acids. The trim removed 3 bases at V and 8 bases at J, leaving 6 bases unmatched. Looked up from germline, CDR1 is SQVTM and CDR2 is ANQGSEA. These data come from a study of T cells in Graves' hyperthyroidism and ophthalmopathy. Overall study findings and caveats: Clonotypes that were expanded in thyroid above 0.001 mostly appeared in blood too.

Sequenced sample: blood. This chain links TRBV29-1 with TRBJ2-1; 14 bases map to TRBD2. The clonotype originates from a woman aged 25 to 45 with Graves' hyperthyroidism. DNA for the CDR3: TGCAGCGTTGACAGACTAGCGGGAGGGAGCGATGAGCAGTTCTTC. It yields the protein CSVDRLAGGSDEQFF.